This passage covers 7 T cell receptor beta chains from one sample sequenced in a study of T cells in Graves' hyperthyroidism and ophthalmopathy. Using RNA transcripts as the source, TCR beta CDR3 regions were amplified. A set of HTBI primers served as the primers for a first-round RT-PCR of the TCR CDR3. TCRdb called the multiplex PCR reads again in MiXCR, with one record for every CDR3 protein. The table records 700,000 to 950,000 distinct CDR3 sequences, under 45% of them present only once. Sequencing was done on a sample of blood. These receptors all come from a woman aged 40-49 years with Graves' hyperthyroidism.

Ten or more counts support this clonotype. V is TRBV19 and J is TRBJ1-2, with 7 nucleotides matching TRBD1. Trimming removed 2 bases from V and 3 bases from J; junction bases left unmatched: 3. The germline gives CDR1 LNHDA, CDR2 SQIVND (reference sequence). There are 14 residues in the CDR3. The CDR3 sequence: CASSIRGLDYGYTF. Written as DNA, the CDR3 is TGTGCCAGTAGTATAAGGGGGCTCGACTATGGCTACACCTTC.

The V call is TRBV7-9, the J call TRBJ2-2; tentatively, D is TRBD2 (5 bases). The length of the CDR3 is 13 residues. The germline V gene encodes CDR1 SEHNR and CDR2 FQNEAQ (reference sequence). V shed 6 bases and J shed 6 bases, with 11 bases lying between them. The CDR3 nucleotides read TGTGCCAGCAGTCCGGACTTTGCCGGGGAGCTGTTTTTT. Its protein product is CASSPDFAGELFF.

This clonotype appeared many times. V gene TRBV29-1 combines with J gene TRBJ1-2; D call uncertain. The CDR3 runs to 15 residues. Trimming removed 3 bases at V and 2 bases at J, with 16 bases between. Germline CDR1 SQVTM, CDR2 ANQGSEA. The CDR3 DNA is TGCAGCGTTGATTTGGCTGGGTCTTTAAACTATGGCTACACCTTC. This sequence encodes CSVDLAGSLNYGYTF.

The chain links TRBV20-1 to TRBJ2-7; D gene unclear. The CDR3 is 14 residues long. Per the germline V gene, CDR1 is DFQATT and CDR2 is SNEGSKA (reference sequence). Between the trimmed V and J ends, which lost 0 bases and 4 bases, there was a span of 13 bases. The CDR3 here is CSARDGQRPYEQYF. The CDR3 nucleotides are TGCAGTGCTAGAGATGGGCAGCGCCCATACGAGCAGTACTTC.

This chain connects TRBV7-2 to TRBJ2-7; a possible D gene is TRBD1 (6 bases). V shed 1 base and J shed 7 bases, with 17 bases lying between them. The CDR3 is 15 residues long. Germline values: CDR1 SGHTA, CDR2 FQGNSA. CDR3 protein: CASSLGGLFYNEQYF. The CDR3 DNA follows: TGTGCCAGCAGCTTAGGGGGGCTTTTCTACAATGAGCAGTACTTC. Full variable domain (outside the CDR3, taken from reference TRBV7-2 and TRBJ2-7): GAGVSQSPSNKVTEKGKDVELRCDPISGHTALYWYRQSLGQGLEFLIYFQGNSAPDKSGLPSDRFSAERTGGSVSTLTIQRTQQEDSAVYLCASSLGGLFYNEQYFGPGTRLTVT.

On this clonotype itself: A read error may account for a junction end that differs from germline. The J gene is TRBJ1-1, the V gene TRBV7-2, with 7 bases lining up with TRBD1. The CDR3 length is 12 residues. CDR1 is SGHTA, CDR2 FQGNSA, per germline. The DNA for the CDR3 is TGTGCCAGCAGCGAAGGGGGCACTGAAGCTCTCTTT. This sequence encodes CASSEGGTEALF.

Notes on this clonotype: Being one base from a much bigger clone, this may be a read error. This chain links TRBV19 with TRBJ1-3; TRBD1 is a possible D gene (5 bases). Germline assignment: CDR1 LNHDA and CDR2 SQIVND (reference sequence). The CDR3 spans 15 residues. The DNA for the CDR3 is TGTGCCAATAGTATGGGACGGCGCTCTGGAAACACCATATATTTT. It is translated as CANSMGRRSGNTIYF.